Listed below are T cell receptor beta chains from one sample, sequenced in a study of CD8 T cells in Susac syndrome. From the immunoSEQ multiplex PCR reads, TCRdb called clonotypes with MiXCR, one entry per CDR3 protein. The repertoire has about 130,000 distinct CDR3 sequences, around nine tenths of them found once; the top ten carry around 0.24%. Sequencing used CD8+ T cells from PBMCs. These receptors all stem from a human donor with multiple sclerosis. Each CDR3 is given with its conserved first and last residue. D genes are given only for firm matches. Only some rows state a clone size, as once, few, many or a class for expanded clones.

CASSETSAYNEQFF	TGTGCCAGCAGTGAGACTAGCGCATACAATGAGCAGTTCTTC	NA	TRBV6-2/TRBV6-3	TRBJ2-1	TRBD2
CASSYSSGLGTEKLFF	TGTGCCAGCAGTTACTCCTCTGGACTAGGGACTGAAAAACTGTTTTTT	NA	TRBV6-6	TRBJ1-4	NA
CASSPLGTSAYEQYF	TGTGCCAGCAGCCCCCTCGGGACTAGCGCATACGAGCAGTACTTC	few	TRBV3-1	TRBJ2-7	TRBD2
CASTIGSRRNQPQHF	TGTGCCAGCACCATTGGGTCGAGGAGGAATCAGCCCCAGCATTTT	NA	TRBV12-3/TRBV12-4	TRBJ1-5	NA
CASGQGSNTEAFF	TGCGCCAGCGGTCAGGGATCGAACACTGAAGCTTTCTTT	NA	TRBV5-1	TRBJ1-1	NA
CASSQPGINYEQYF	TGCGCCAGCAGCCAACCCGGGATCAACTACGAGCAGTACTTC	NA	TRBV4-1	TRBJ2-7	NA
CASGRWLAGELFF	TGTGCCAGCGGAAGGTGGTTGGCCGGGGAGCTGTTTTTT	NA	TRBV7-7	TRBJ2-2	NA
CASSPRGLAGDTDTQYF	TGTGCCAGCAGCCCCCGGGGGCTAGCGGGAGATACAGATACGCAGTATTTT	once	TRBV3-1	TRBJ2-3	TRBD2
CASSQGDRDNEKLFF	TGCGCCAGCAGCCAAGGGGACAGAGATAATGAAAAACTGTTTTTT	NA	TRBV4-1	TRBJ1-4	TRBD1
CASSLGRRVDAFF	TGTGCCAGCAGCTTAGGACGGCGAGTTGACGCTTTCTTT	NA	TRBV13	TRBJ1-1	NA
CASSYSPQGAGEQYF	TGTGCCAGCAGTTACTCTCCACAGGGGGCCGGCGAGCAGTACTTC	NA	TRBV6-6	TRBJ2-7	TRBD1
CASSYELEPDTQYF	TGTGCCAGCAGTTACGAACTGGAGCCAGATACGCAGTATTTT	NA	TRBV6-2/TRBV6-3	TRBJ2-3	NA
CASSPSGTSAPGQFF	TGTGCCAGCAGCCCTTCTGGGACTAGCGCCCCCGGACAGTTCTTC	NA	TRBV3-1	TRBJ2-1	TRBD2
CASTREQLQETQYF	TGTGCCAGCACCCGGGAACAGCTCCAAGAGACCCAGTACTTC	NA	TRBV28	TRBJ2-5	NA
CASSYQRQPQHF	TGTGCCAGCAGTTACCAGCGGCAGCCCCAGCATTTT	NA	TRBV28	TRBJ1-5	NA
CASSQGGGTGQPQHF	TGCGCCAGCAGCCAAGGGGGGGGTACAGGTCAGCCCCAGCATTTT	NA	TRBV4-3	TRBJ1-5	NA
CASSYFSSTGELFF	TGTGCCAGCAGTTACTTTTCTAGCACCGGGGAGCTGTTTTTT	NA	TRBV6-5	TRBJ2-2	NA
CASSGPSPYEQYF	TGTGCCAGCAGTGGGCCTTCTCCCTACGAGCAGTACTTC	few	TRBV6-2/TRBV6-3	TRBJ2-7	NA
CSVEVEESYEQYF	TGCAGCGTTGAAGTGGAAGAATCCTACGAGCAGTACTTC	NA	TRBV29-1	TRBJ2-7	NA
CASSHGLSNQPQHF	TGTGCCAGCAGCCACGGGCTTAGCAATCAGCCCCAGCATTTT	NA	TRBV6-6	TRBJ1-5	NA
CASSFLAGETYEQYF	TGTGCCAGCAGCTTTCTAGCGGGAGAGACCTACGAGCAGTACTTC	NA	TRBV5-4	TRBJ2-7	TRBD2
CASSLGTANQPQHF	TGTGCCAGCAGTTTGGGGACAGCCAATCAGCCCCAGCATTTT	NA	TRBV12-3/TRBV12-4	TRBJ1-5	TRBD1
CASRVPGLAGSNTGELFF	TGTGCCAGCAGGGTTCCGGGACTAGCGGGATCTAACACCGGGGAGCTGTTTTTT	NA	TRBV2	TRBJ2-2	TRBD2
CASSQAGLAAIYEQYF	TGTGCCAGCAGCCAAGCTGGACTAGCGGCAATCTACGAGCAGTACTTC	NA	TRBV3-1	TRBJ2-7	TRBD2
CASSDLQGSGNTIYF	TGTGCCAGCAGCGACCTCCAGGGATCCGGAAACACCATATATTTT	once	TRBV3-1	TRBJ1-3	NA
CASSPPALPGNEQFF	TGTGCCAGCTCACCACCGGCGCTGCCGGGGAATGAGCAGTTCTTC	NA	TRBV18	TRBJ2-1	NA